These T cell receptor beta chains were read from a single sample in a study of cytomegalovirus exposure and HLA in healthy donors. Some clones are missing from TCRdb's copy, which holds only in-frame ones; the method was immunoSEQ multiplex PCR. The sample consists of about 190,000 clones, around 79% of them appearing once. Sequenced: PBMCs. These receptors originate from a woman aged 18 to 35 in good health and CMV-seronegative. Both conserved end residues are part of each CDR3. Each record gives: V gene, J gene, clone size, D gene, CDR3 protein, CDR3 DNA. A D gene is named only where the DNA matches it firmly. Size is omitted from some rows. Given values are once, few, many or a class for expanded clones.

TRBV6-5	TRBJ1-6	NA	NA	CASSYSWQGNSPLHF	TGTGCCAGCAGTTACTCCTGGCAGGGAAATTCACCCCTCCACTTT
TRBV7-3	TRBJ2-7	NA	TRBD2	CASSPGLAGVYEQYF	TGTGCCAGCAGCCCGGGACTAGCGGGAGTCTACGAGCAGTACTTC
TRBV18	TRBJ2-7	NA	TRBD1	CASSPGQGAYEQYF	TGTGCCAGCTCACCAGGACAGGGGGCGTACGAGCAGTACTTC
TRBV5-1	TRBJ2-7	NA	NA	CASTGEQYF	TGCGCCAGCACGGGCGAGCAGTACTTC
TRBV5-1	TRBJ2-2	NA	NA	CASSLDRGELFF	TGCGCCAGCAGCTTGGACAGGGGGGAGCTGTTTTTT
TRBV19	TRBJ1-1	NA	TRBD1	CASSIQGGYTEAFF	TGTGCCAGTAGTATTCAGGGGGGTTACACTGAAGCTTTCTTT
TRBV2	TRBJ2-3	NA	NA	CASIVRSADTQYF	TGTGCCAGCATCGTCAGGTCGGCAGATACGCAGTATTTT
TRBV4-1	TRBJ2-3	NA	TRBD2	CASSQDPSGGGNTQYF	TGCGCCAGCAGCCAAGATCCTAGCGGGGGTGGAAATACGCAGTATTTT
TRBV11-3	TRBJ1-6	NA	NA	CASSLDRYSPLHF	TGTGCCAGCAGCTTAGATCGGTATTCACCCCTCCACTTT
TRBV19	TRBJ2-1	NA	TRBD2	CASSIDPTSGSWGEQFF	TGTGCCAGTAGTATAGACCCGACTAGCGGGAGTTGGGGTGAGCAGTTCTTC
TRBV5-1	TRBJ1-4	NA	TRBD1	CASSYGQVATNEKLFF	TGCGCCAGCAGCTACGGACAGGTTGCAACTAATGAAAAACTGTTTTTT
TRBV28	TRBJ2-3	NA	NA	CASRRQTRTDTQYF	TGTGCCAGCAGAAGACAGACCCGCACAGATACGCAGTATTTT
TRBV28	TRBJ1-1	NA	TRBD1	CATTGTGDMNTEAFF	TGTGCCACTACCGGGACAGGGGATATGAACACTGAAGCTTTCTTT
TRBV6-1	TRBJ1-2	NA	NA	CASSESVIGVSFYGYTF	TGTGCCAGCAGTGAGTCGGTTATCGGGGTTTCTTTCTATGGCTACACCTTC
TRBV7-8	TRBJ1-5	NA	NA	CASSLEDFARQPQHF	TGTGCCAGCAGCTTAGAGGACTTCGCAAGGCAGCCCCAGCATTTT
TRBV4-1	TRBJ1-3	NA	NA	CASSRAGLILSGNTIYF	TGCGCCAGCAGCCGGGCCGGACTCATTCTCTCTGGAAACACCATATATTTT
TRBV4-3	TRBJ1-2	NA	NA	CASSQEWAGEGYTF	TGCGCCAGCAGCCAAGAATGGGCAGGGGAAGGCTACACCTTC
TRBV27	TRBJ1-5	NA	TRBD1	CASSSDRGDNQPQHF	TGTGCCAGCAGTTCGGACAGGGGAGACAATCAGCCCCAGCATTTT
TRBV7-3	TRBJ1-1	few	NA	CASSFSRFTEAFF	TGTGCCAGCAGCTTTAGTCGCTTCACTGAAGCTTTCTTT
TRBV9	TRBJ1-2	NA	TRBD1	CASSVEGGSYGYTF	TGTGCCAGCAGCGTAGAAGGGGGCAGCTATGGCTACACCTTC
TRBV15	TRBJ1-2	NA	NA	CATSRDRRREYGYTF	TGTGCCACCAGCAGAGATCGGCGGCGTGAGTATGGCTACACCTTC
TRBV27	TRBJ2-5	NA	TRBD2	CASSFLAGNQETQYF	TGTGCCAGCAGTTTCCTAGCGGGGAACCAAGAGACCCAGTACTTC
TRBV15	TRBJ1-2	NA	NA	CATSRENYGYTF	TGTGCCACCAGCAGGGAGAACTATGGCTACACCTTC
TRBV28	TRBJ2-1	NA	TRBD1	CASSSPGQGLIGEQFF	TGTGCCAGCAGTTCGCCGGGACAGGGGTTAATTGGTGAGCAGTTCTTC
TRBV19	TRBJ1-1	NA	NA	CASSATGTLAAFF	TGTGCCAGTAGTGCGACCGGGACTCTTGCAGCTTTCTTT
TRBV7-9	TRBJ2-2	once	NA	CASSFKASATGELFF	TGTGCCAGCAGCTTTAAGGCTAGTGCCACCGGGGAGCTGTTTTTT
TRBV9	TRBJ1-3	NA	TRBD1	CASSETGGVNTIYF	TGTGCCAGCAGCGAAACAGGGGGCGTAAACACCATATATTTT
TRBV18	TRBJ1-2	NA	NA	CASSPSTEDGYTF	TGTGCCAGCTCACCAAGTACCGAGGATGGCTACACCTTC
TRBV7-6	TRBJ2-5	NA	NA	CASSTGPRGETQYF	TGTGCCAGCAGCACAGGACCCCGTGGCGAGACCCAGTACTTC
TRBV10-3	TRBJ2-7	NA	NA	CAISEGGDMGTYEQYF	TGTGCCATCAGTGAAGGGGGGGACATGGGGACCTACGAGCAGTACTTC
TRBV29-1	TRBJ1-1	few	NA	CSVEPFQAPNTEAFF	TGCAGCGTCGAACCCTTCCAGGCCCCGAACACTGAAGCTTTCTTT
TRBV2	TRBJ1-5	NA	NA	CASSVESNQPQHF	TGTGCCAGCAGTGTGGAGAGCAATCAGCCCCAGCATTTT
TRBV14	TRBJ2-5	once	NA	CASSPLFGSRTQYF	TGTGCCAGCAGCCCTTTATTCGGGTCGAGGACCCAGTACTTC
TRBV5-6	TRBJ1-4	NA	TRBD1	CASSLSSRGREKLFF	TGTGCCAGCAGCTTGTCTTCCAGGGGGCGCGAAAAACTGTTTTTT
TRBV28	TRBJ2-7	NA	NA	CASSYGTYEQYF	TGTGCCAGCAGCTACGGGACCTACGAGCAGTACTTC
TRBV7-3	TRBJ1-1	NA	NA	CASSLGRNTEAFF	TGTGCCAGCAGCTTAGGGAGGAACACTGAAGCTTTCTTT
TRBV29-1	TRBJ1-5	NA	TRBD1	CSVLGQGNNQPQHF	TGCAGCGTCTTGGGACAGGGAAACAATCAGCCCCAGCATTTT
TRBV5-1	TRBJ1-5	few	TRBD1	CASSFTGAGNQPQHF	TGCGCCAGCAGCTTCACAGGGGCGGGAAATCAGCCCCAGCATTTT
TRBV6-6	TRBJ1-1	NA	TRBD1	CASSYGGQGGTEAFF	TGTGCCAGCAGTTATGGGGGACAGGGAGGCACTGAAGCTTTCTTT
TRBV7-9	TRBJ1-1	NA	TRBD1	CASSLGQGYTYTEAFF	TGTGCCAGCAGCTTAGGACAGGGATATACGTACACGGAAGCTTTCTTT
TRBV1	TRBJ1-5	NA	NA	CTSRPRWDRGLRQPQHF	TGCACCAGCAGACCAAGGTGGGACAGGGGTCTACGGCAGCCCCAGCATTTT
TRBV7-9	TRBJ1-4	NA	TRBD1	CASTTTGGNEKLFF	TGTGCCAGCACCACGACAGGGGGGAATGAAAAACTGTTTTTT
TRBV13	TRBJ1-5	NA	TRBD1	CASSFDRGYPTLSNQPQHF	TGTGCCAGCAGCTTTGACAGGGGCTACCCCACCCTAAGCAATCAGCCCCAGCATTTT
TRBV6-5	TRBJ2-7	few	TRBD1	CASSYLTGVSYEQYF	TGTGCCAGCAGTTACCTAACAGGGGTCTCCTACGAGCAGTACTTC
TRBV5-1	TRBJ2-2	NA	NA	CASSVGGGNTGELFF	TGCGCCAGTTCAGTAGGAGGGGGCAACACCGGGGAGCTGTTTTTT
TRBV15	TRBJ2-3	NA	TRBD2	CATSRESFKIAGFPDTQYF	TGTGCCACCAGCAGAGAATCATTTAAAATAGCGGGCTTCCCAGATACGCAGTATTTT
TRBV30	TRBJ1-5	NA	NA	CAWSVGQYSNQPQHF	TGTGCCTGGAGTGTCGGACAGTATAGCAATCAGCCCCAGCATTTT
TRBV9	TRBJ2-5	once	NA	CASSDGTARPETQYF	TGTGCCAGCAGCGACGGGACTGCCCGTCCAGAGACCCAGTACTTC
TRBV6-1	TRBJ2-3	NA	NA	CASSQGTDTQYF	TGTGCCAGCAGCCAGGGCACAGATACGCAGTATTTT